This entry features one T cell receptor (beta chain) sequence. Trimming left V 0 bases short and J 2 bases short, with 5 bases between. The CDR3 covers 15 residues. Germline-derived CDR1 and CDR2 are LNHNV and YYDKDF (reference sequence). Naive CD8 isolation took CD45RO-negative cells positively selected for CCR7 and excluded terminally differentiated effector memory CD45RA+ cells. The entry originates in a study of shared clonotypes between healthy human individuals. Generated by immunoSEQ multiplex PCR, the TCRdb table keeps only in-frame clones and is missing some. The table includes some 2,100,000 clones, 85% to 95% detected once.

The receptor was isolated from a man between 18 and 35 years old in good health. Some clones in this sample may be carry-over from other donors' samples. The sample comprised naive CD8+ T cells from PBMCs. The rearrangement uses TRBV15 and TRBJ2-6, with D perhaps matching TRBD2 (5 bases). This chain's CDR3 is CATSRERAGANVLTF. CDR3 nucleotides: TGTGCCACCAGCAGAGAGAGGGCTGGGGCCAACGTCCTGACTTTC. Looking up the rest from reference TRBV15 and TRBJ2-6 gives the full variable domain: DAMVIQNPRYQVTQFGKPVTLSCSQTLNHNVMYWYQQKSSQAPKLLFHYYDKDFNNEADTPDNFQSRRPNTSFCFLDIRSPGLGDTAMYLCATSRERAGANVLTFGAGSRLTVL.